Presented here are 21 T cell receptor beta chains from one specimen sequenced in a study of shared clonotypes between healthy human individuals. The method was immunoSEQ multiplex PCR; TCRdb's version includes in-frame clones alone and lacks a portion of them. The data contain 950,000 to 1,100,000 clones, about 75% of them singletons. The sequenced sample was memory CD4+ T cells sorted from blood. Subset: CD45RA-negative fraction. Every receptor here comes from a man younger than 35 in good health.

In the case of this clone: A much larger clone lies a single base off, so this may be a read error. The rearrangement joins TRBV5-4 to TRBJ1-6; the match to TRBD1 covers 10 bases. CDR1 and CDR2 (germline): SGHNT, YYREEE (reference sequence). This CDR3 comprises 14 residues. J was trimmed by 7 bases and V by 4 bases; bases with no gene match: 2. The CDR3 protein is CASSVGQGNSPLHF. DNA for the CDR3: TGTGCCAGCAGCGTGGGACAGGGGAATTCACCCCTCCACTTT. Looking up the rest from reference TRBV5-4 and TRBJ1-6 gives the full variable domain: ETGVTQSPTHLIKTRGQQVTLRCSSQSGHNTVSWYQQALGQGPQFIFQYYREEENGRGNFPPRFSGLQFPNYSSELNVNALELDDSALYLCASSVGQGNSPLHFGNGTRLTVT.

This chain joins TRBV28 and TRBJ2-2; 7 bases map to TRBD2. Per germline, CDR1 MDHEN and CDR2 SYDVKM. The CDR3 extends over 16 amino acids. V shed 7 bases and J 2 bases; nucleotides not matched to a gene: 10. The CDR3 loop reads CASTLSRDYNTGELFF. The CDR3 bases are TGTGCCAGCACCCTCTCGCGGGACTACAACACCGGGGAGCTGTTTTTT.

This chain uses TRBV7-3 with TRBJ1-1, with a tentative D call TRBD1 (6 bases). V was cut by 4 bases and J by 7 bases, with 13 bases left in between. The CDR3 contains 13 residues. CDR1 is SGHTA, CDR2 FQGTGA, per germline. CDR3 residues: CASSSRGASEAFF. In nucleotides, the CDR3 is TGTGCCAGCAGCTCTAGGGGGGCGAGTGAAGCTTTCTTT.

The rearrangement links TRBV15 to TRBJ2-4; the D call may be TRBD1 or TRBD2 (5 bases each). The V and J ends lost 0 bases and 7 bases respectively, with 19 bases between them. This CDR3 is built from 17 residues. Germline-derived CDR1 and CDR2 are LNHNV and YYDKDF (reference sequence). CDR3 residues: CATSRDHGGGARNIQYF. The CDR3, as DNA: TGTGCCACCAGCAGAGATCACGGTGGGGGAGCCAGGAACATTCAGTACTTC. Full variable domain (rest looked up from reference TRBV15 and TRBJ2-4): DAMVIQNPRYQVTQFGKPVTLSCSQTLNHNVMYWYQQKSSQAPKLLFHYYDKDFNNEADTPDNFQSRRPNTSFCFLDIRSPGLGDTAMYLCATSRDHGGGARNIQYFGAGTRLSVL.

The chain recombines TRBV7-3 with TRBJ2-1; 9 nucleotides match TRBD2. The ends lost 5 bases at V and 2 bases at J; junction bases unmatched: 7. The CDR3 spans 16 residues. Per germline, CDR1 SGHTA and CDR2 FQGTGA. DNA of the CDR3: TGTGCCAGCAGCCCCAGCGGGGGGCGCGCCTACAATGAGCAGTTCTTC. It yields the protein CASSPSGGRAYNEQFF.

In this sample, this clone turned up a few times. The V and J genes are TRBV9 and TRBJ2-1; 9 positions match TRBD2. With 2 bases clipped from V and 6 bases from J, the junction kept 3 bases outside the gene matches. Germline V CDR1 and CDR2: SGDLS, YYNGEE. This CDR3 spans 14 amino acids. Written as DNA, the CDR3 is TGTGCCAGCAGCGTCGGGACTAGCAGCAATGAGCAGTTCTTC. Its protein product is CASSVGTSSNEQFF.

V and J are TRBV7-6 and TRBJ1-1, with D uncertain. The V and J ends lost 1 base and 6 bases respectively, with 6 bases between them. The CDR3 loop spans 12 amino acids. The germline V gene has CDR1 SGHVS and CDR2 FNYEAQ. CDR3 DNA: TGTGCCAGCAGCTTAGATGAGTCTGAAGCTTTCTTT. Translation gives CASSLDESEAFF.

This chain joins TRBV6-6 and TRBJ2-5; TRBD1 might be the D (6 bases). V shed 6 bases and J shed 0 bases, with 8 bases lying between them. The germline CDR1 and CDR2 sequences are MNHNY and SVGAGI (reference sequence). CDR3 length: 13 residues. The CDR3, as DNA: TGTGCCAGCAGCAGGGGTAACCAAGAGACCCAGTACTTC. Translated, it gives CASSRGNQETQYF.

The chain couples TRBV7-2 to TRBJ1-5; D gene uncertain. Germline V gives CDR1 SGHTA, CDR2 FQGNSA. CDR3 size: 12 residues. The ends were cut back, 1 base at V and 7 bases at J, with 5 bases in the middle. The CDR3 sequence: CASSLGQQPQHF. For the CDR3, the DNA is TGTGCCAGCAGCTTAGGTCAACAGCCCCAGCATTTT.

J is TRBJ2-3 and V is TRBV5-1, with a tentative D call TRBD2 (5 bases). V was cut by 0 bases and J by 4 bases, with 12 bases left in between. CDR1 and CDR2 from the germline V gene are SGHRS and YFSETQ. The CDR3 has 15 amino acids. The CDR3 region is CASSLVRASADTQYF. CDR3 DNA sequence: TGCGCCAGCAGCTTGGTGAGGGCCTCAGCAGATACGCAGTATTTT.

This chain connects TRBV19 to TRBJ1-1, with 7 bases aligning to TRBD1. CDR3 length equals 14 residues. In germline, CDR1 is LNHDA, CDR2 SQIVND (reference sequence). After removal of 8 bases from V and 1 base from J, the junction contained 7 bases not matched to a gene. CDR3 in amino acids: CASREGAQNTEAFF. CDR3 DNA: TGTGCCAGTCGTGAGGGGGCCCAGAACACTGAAGCTTTCTTT.

The rearrangement links TRBV7-9 to TRBJ2-5; 10 bases fit TRBD2. The V gene's germline CDR1 is SEHNR and CDR2 FQNEAQ (reference sequence). Unmatched junction bases numbered 14, after V lost 8 bases and J lost 5 bases. This CDR3 contains 16 residues. The CDR3 bases are TGTGCCAGCGAATATGCTAGCGGGAGTATCGGGGAGACCCAGTACTTC. Protein product: CASEYASGSIGETQYF. Together with reference TRBV7-9 and TRBJ2-5, the CDR3 gives the full variable domain: DTGVSQNPRHKITKRGQNVTFRCDPISEHNRLYWYRQTLGQGPEFLTYFQNEAQLEKSRLLSDRFSAERPKGSFSTLEIQRTEQGDSAMYLCASEYASGSIGETQYFGPGTRLLVL.

This clone came up a few times. The chain carries TRBV15 and TRBJ2-6; D gene unclear. CDR3 length: 15 residues. Trimming stripped 0 bases from V and 2 bases from J, with 5 bases between. In germline, CDR1 is LNHNV, CDR2 YYDKDF (reference sequence). The CDR3: CATSRDLAGANVLTF. The CDR3 bases are TGTGCCACCAGCAGAGATCTGGCTGGGGCCAACGTCCTGACTTTC.

The chain recombines TRBV5-8 with TRBJ1-6; 8 bases are shared with TRBD1. Germline assignment: CDR1 SGHTS and CDR2 YDEGEE. Unmatched junction bases numbered 4, after V lost 1 base and J lost 7 bases. The CDR3 sequence is 15 residues long. The CDR3 nucleotides are TGTGCCAGCAGCTTGCTCTGGACAGGGAATTCACCCCTCCACTTT. This encodes CASSLLWTGNSPLHF.

The chain joins TRBV2 to TRBJ2-3; D gene uncertain. The CDR3 spans 13 residues. From germline, CDR1 is SNHLY and CDR2 FYNNEI. V lost 6 bases to trimming and J lost 4 bases, with 11 bases between them. CDR3 nucleotide sequence: TGTGCCAGCAGGGCTGGGCTGCCAGATACGCAGTATTTT. Protein: CASRAGLPDTQYF.

This chain connects TRBV2 to TRBJ2-7; 9 bases are shared with TRBD2. After removal of 6 bases from V and 2 bases from J, the junction contained 2 bases not matched to a gene. The CDR3 loop spans 13 amino acids. In germline, CDR1 is SNHLY, CDR2 FYNNEI. Here the CDR3 DNA reads TGTGCCAGCAGATCTAGCGGGACCTACGAGCAGTACTTC. This sequence encodes CASRSSGTYEQYF.

The CDR3, as DNA: TGTGCCAGCAGCTTAATTTCCCTCGTGGGGAGGGAGCAGTACTTC. It yields the protein CASSLISLVGREQYF. J is TRBJ2-7 and V is TRBV5-4; tentative D call: TRBD2 (6 bases). Germline CDR1 and CDR2: SGHNT and YYREEE (reference sequence). The ends were cut back, 2 bases at V and 7 bases at J, with 19 bases in the middle. The CDR3 has 15 residues.

The chain uses TRBV5-4 and TRBJ1-2, with 7 bases fitting TRBD1. Trimming at V came to 4 bases and at J to 8 bases, leaving 14 bases not matched to a gene. The germline V gene has CDR1 SGHNT and CDR2 YYREEE (reference sequence). The CDR3 extends over 15 amino acids. For the CDR3, the DNA is TGTGCCAGCAGCCAGCGACAGGGAACTTGGGAAGGCTACACCTTC. Protein: CASSQRQGTWEGYTF.

This chain connects TRBV18 to TRBJ2-3; maybe TRBD1 (6 bases). Germline CDR1 reads KGHSH; CDR2 reads LQKENI. V lost 2 bases, J lost 4 bases, and 7 bases lay in between. The CDR3 sequence is 13 residues long. The CDR3 DNA is TGTGCCAGCTCACCAGGACAGTCAGATACGCAGTATTTT. Its translation is CASSPGQSDTQYF.

This chain links TRBV27 with TRBJ1-5; D unclear. This CDR3 has 15 amino acids. Germline values: CDR1 MNHEY, CDR2 SMNVEV (reference sequence). V was clipped by 6 bases and J by 1 base, with 13 bases between them. This CDR3 is CASSLGGMSNQPQHF. The DNA of the CDR3 is TGTGCCAGCAGCTTGGGAGGGATGAGCAATCAGCCCCAGCATTTT.

This rearrangement joins TRBV28 to TRBJ2-7, with 8 positions matching TRBD1. V lost 5 bases, J lost 6 bases, and 12 bases stayed unmatched. This CDR3 is 15 amino acids long. CDR1 MDHEN and CDR2 SYDVKM come from the germline V gene. The CDR3 DNA is TGTGCCAGCAGTCCTCTGGACAGGGACATGAGCGAGCAGTACTTC. It is translated as CASSPLDRDMSEQYF.